Presented here are 30 T cell receptor beta chains from one specimen sequenced in a study of blood T cell repertoires in COVID-19. Profiling relied on immunoSEQ multiplex PCR, and the TCRdb table lists in-frame clones only, not all of them. The profile shows 250,000 to 350,000 clones, 90% of them singletons. Material for sequencing was PBMCs or T cells enriched from blood (not recorded which). All receptors derive from a man between 60 and 75 years old who had recovered from COVID-19.

CDR3 DNA: TGTGCCAGCAGCCCTCTGTTGGGCGGGGACTACGAGCAGTACTTC. It is translated as CASSPLLGGDYEQYF. This rearrangement joins TRBV11-3 to TRBJ2-7; weak D call: TRBD2 (6 bases). Germline CDR1 SGHNT, CDR2 YENEEA. The CDR3 is 15 residues long. V was cut by 5 bases and J by 3 bases, with 17 bases left in between.

As for this clone: Other nucleotide sequences in the sample specify the same CDR3. J is TRBJ1-5 and V is TRBV24-1, with a possible D match to TRBD1 (5 bases). Germline CDR1 is KGHDR and CDR2 is SFDVKD. This CDR3 comprises 15 residues. Trimming cost V 9 bases and J 1 base, with 15 bases left between them. The CDR3 DNA sequence: TGTGCCACCTCAGGGACGGGAGGGAGCAATCAGCCCCAGCATTTT. Its protein is CATSGTGGSNQPQHF.

The chain uses TRBV4-1 and TRBJ1-5; D gene unclear. Germline V gene data show CDR1 as MGHRA and CDR2 as YSYEKL. V was pared by 0 bases and J by 6 bases, with 9 bases between. This CDR3 region has 14 residues. In nucleotides, the CDR3 is TGCGCCAGCAGCCAAGAGAGGGAGATTCAGCCCCAGCATTTT. This gives the protein CASSQEREIQPQHF.

This clone was detected only a few times. The chain recombines TRBV19 with TRBJ2-1, with 8 bases aligning to TRBD1. V was pared by 1 base and J by 4 bases, with 12 bases of the junction left unmatched. Germline V gene lookup returns CDR1 LNHDA and CDR2 SQIVND (reference sequence). The CDR3 extends over 18 amino acids. This CDR3 is CASSIGDRPYLPYNEQFF. In nucleotides, the CDR3 is TGTGCCAGTAGTATAGGGGACAGGCCATACTTACCTTACAATGAGCAGTTCTTC.

The genes are TRBV4-2 and TRBJ2-3; 10 bases are shared with TRBD2. V lost 0 bases to trimming and J lost 4 bases; unmatched junction nucleotides: 4. This CDR3 has 16 residues. Germline V gene sequence: CDR1 LGHNA, CDR2 YNFKEQ. The CDR3 spells CASSQETAGGSDTQYF. DNA of the CDR3: TGTGCCAGCAGCCAAGAAACAGCGGGAGGGTCAGATACGCAGTATTTT.

This chain connects TRBV7-9 to TRBJ2-3; D ambiguous. Looked up from germline, CDR1 is SEHNR and CDR2 is FQNEAQ (reference sequence). Trimming took 5 bases from V and 5 from J, leaving 8 bases between them. This CDR3 is built from 12 residues. The CDR3 nucleotides are TGTGCCAGCAGCCCCCTTCTAGATACGCAGTATTTT. This codes for CASSPLLDTQYF. The whole variable domain, remainder taken from reference TRBV7-9 and TRBJ2-3, is DTGVSQNPRHKITKRGQNVTFRCDPISEHNRLYWYRQTLGQGPEFLTYFQNEAQLEKSRLLSDRFSAERPKGSFSTLEIQRTEQGDSAMYLCASSPLLDTQYFGPGTRLTVL.

This clone was picked up one time. This sequence joins TRBV6-1 and TRBJ1-2; D is ambiguous. V was shortened by 3 bases and J by 7 bases, with 15 bases between the two germline ends. Germline-derived CDR1 and CDR2 are MNHNS and SASEGT. CDR3 length: 14 amino acids. CDR3 sequence reads: CASSDIGWRAGYTF. CDR3 sequence (DNA): TGTGCCAGCAGTGACATAGGGTGGAGGGCTGGCTACACCTTC.

The CDR3 spells CATSDSGTGLSGELFF. The CDR3 DNA follows: TGTGCCACCAGTGATTCCGGGACAGGGTTGTCCGGGGAGCTGTTTTTT. The rearrangement uses TRBV24-1 and TRBJ2-2; TRBD1 aligns across 9 bases. V shed 2 bases and J 6 bases; nucleotides not matched to a gene: 6. This CDR3 has 16 residues. Germline lookup yields CDR1 KGHDR and CDR2 SFDVKD.

The chain carries TRBV7-9 and TRBJ2-1; 11 bases line up with TRBD2. The ends lost 5 bases at V and 1 base at J; junction bases unmatched: 13. Germline loops: CDR1 SEHNR, CDR2 FQNEAQ (reference sequence). The CDR3 covers 19 residues. The CDR3, as DNA: TGTGCCAGCAGCCCCAACCTCGACACTAGCGGGGGATCCTACAATGAGCAGTTCTTC. Translated: CASSPNLDTSGGSYNEQFF.

This clone was counted between two and nine times. Written as DNA, the CDR3 is TGTGCCAGCAGCCAGGAGGGGTGGAATAGCAATCAGCCCCAGCATTTT. It translates to CASSQEGWNSNQPQHF. This chain links TRBV7-8 with TRBJ1-5, with D maybe TRBD1 (5 bases). Germline CDR1 reads SGHVS; CDR2 reads FQNEAQ. Trimming took 5 bases from V and 0 from J, leaving 14 bases between them. The length of the CDR3 is 16 residues.

The chain links TRBV9 to TRBJ2-1; 10 nucleotides line up with TRBD2. V lost 0 bases, J lost 4 bases, and 1 base stayed unmatched. The germline CDR1 and CDR2 sequences are SGDLS and YYNGEE. The CDR3 spans 15 residues. CDR3: CASSVVAGGYNEQFF. The CDR3 coding sequence is TGTGCCAGCAGCGTAGTAGCGGGAGGTTACAATGAGCAGTTCTTC.

V and J are TRBV14 and TRBJ1-4; TRBD1 might be the D (6 bases). Germline assignment: CDR1 SGHDN and CDR2 FVKESK. There are 14 residues in the CDR3. Trimming shortened V by 3 bases and J by 14 bases, and 19 bases separated the two germline ends. Here the CDR3 DNA reads TGTGCCAGCAGCCACATCTCCGACAGGTTAAGTCTGTTTTTT. Its protein product is CASSHISDRLSLFF.

This chain connects TRBV6-1 to TRBJ2-6; a weak D match, TRBD2 (5 bases). CDR3 length: 18 amino acids. The V gene lost 0 bases and the J gene lost 2 bases, with 14 bases spanning the gap. Germline CDR1 is MNHNS and CDR2 is SASEGT. The CDR3 bases are TGTGCCAGCAGTGAAGCTCCCCCCGGGGTGGCTGGGGCCAACGTCCTGACTTTC. Protein: CASSEAPPGVAGANVLTF.

This sequence joins TRBV7-9 and TRBJ2-1; the match to TRBD2 covers 7 bases. The ends lost 5 bases at V and 6 bases at J; junction bases unmatched: 10. Germline loops: CDR1 SEHNR, CDR2 FQNEAQ (reference sequence). CDR3 length: 15 amino acids. This CDR3 is CASSPGRGQPNEQFF. As DNA, the CDR3 is TGTGCCAGCAGCCCAGGGAGGGGCCAACCCAATGAGCAGTTCTTC.

The chain joins TRBV4-3 to TRBJ1-5; 8 bases match TRBD1. V shed 0 bases, J shed 7 bases, and the junction held 11 bases outside the gene matches. Germline values: CDR1 LGHNA, CDR2 YSLEER. This CDR3 contains 17 residues. The CDR3 reads CASSQDSDRGIGQPQHF. CDR3 DNA: TGCGCCAGCAGCCAAGACTCAGACAGGGGAATTGGGCAGCCCCAGCATTTT.

The chain is built from TRBV19 and TRBJ1-5; TRBD1 is a possible D gene (5 bases). The CDR3 is 15 residues long. Germline V CDR1 and CDR2: LNHDA, SQIVND (reference sequence). Trimming shortened V by 3 bases and J by 3 bases, and 12 bases separated the two germline ends. DNA for the CDR3: TGTGCCAGTAGTATTTTTCGGGGGTCCAATCAGCCCCAGCATTTT. Its translation: CASSIFRGSNQPQHF.

The rearrangement uses TRBV27 and TRBJ2-5; 7 nucleotides align to TRBD2. The trim removed 3 bases at V and 2 bases at J, leaving 3 bases unmatched. The CDR3 is made up of 14 amino acids. Per germline, CDR1 MNHEY and CDR2 SMNVEV (reference sequence). The CDR3 bases are TGTGCCAGCAGTTTCCGGCGGGGGCAAGAGACCCAGTACTTC. Its protein is CASSFRRGQETQYF.

V and J are TRBV6-5 and TRBJ1-4; TRBD1 aligns across 8 bases. Per germline, CDR1 MNHEY and CDR2 SVGAGI. The CDR3 consists of 15 residues. V gave up 2 bases and J gave up 8 bases; unmatched junction bases: 7. The DNA of the CDR3 is TGTGCCAGCAGTTACGCCTCAGGGGGCGAGGAAAAACTGTTTTTT. Amino acids: CASSYASGGEEKLFF.

The chain has TRBV7-9 and TRBJ2-5, with 7 bases fitting TRBD2. The CDR3 totals 13 residues. The J segment lost 7 bases and the V segment lost 11 bases, leaving 13 bases of the junction unmatched. Germline V gene lookup returns CDR1 SEHNR and CDR2 FQNEAQ (reference sequence). The CDR3 loop reads CAGLLAGEATQYF. In DNA, the CDR3 is TGTGCCGGCCTTCTGGCGGGAGAGGCGACCCAGTACTTC.

The chain links TRBV5-1 to TRBJ2-3; TRBD2 agrees at 10 bases. After removal of 1 base from V and 4 bases from J, the junction contained 9 bases not matched to a gene. Germline V lookup: CDR1 SGHRS, CDR2 YFSETQ. The CDR3 sequence is 17 residues long. CDR3 coding DNA: TGCGCCAGCAGCTTGAGGAGCGGAGCGGGAGGGTCAGATACGCAGTATTTT. Protein product: CASSLRSGAGGSDTQYF.

Turning to this clone: This sample includes further DNA sequences coding for the same CDR3. The chain employs TRBV20-1 and TRBJ1-5, with D maybe TRBD1 (6 bases). The CDR3 spans 13 residues. Looked up from germline, CDR1 is DFQATT and CDR2 is SNEGSKA (reference sequence). Trimming removed 3 bases at V and 2 bases at J, with 8 bases between. CDR3 sequence: CSASPGGNQPQHF. The CDR3 coding sequence is TGCAGTGCTAGTCCAGGGGGCAATCAGCCCCAGCATTTT.

The chain joins TRBV6-5 to TRBJ1-5; D is unclear. CDR1 is MNHEY, CDR2 SVGAGI, per germline. This CDR3 is built from 15 residues. Trimming stripped 8 bases from V and 0 bases from J, with 14 bases between. CDR3 sequence reads: CASSAGVYSNQPQHF. CDR3 sequence (DNA): TGTGCCAGCTCGGCAGGCGTATATAGCAATCAGCCCCAGCATTTT.

This sequence joins TRBV7-9 and TRBJ1-5; TRBD1 agrees at 8 bases. V was pared by 0 bases and J by 6 bases, with 7 bases of the junction left unmatched. CDR1 is SEHNR, CDR2 FQNEAQ, per germline (reference sequence). This CDR3 spans 16 amino acids. CDR3 in DNA: TGTGCCAGCAGCTTAGCCGGGACAGGAGGAGCTCAGCCCCAGCATTTT. It codes for CASSLAGTGGAQPQHF.

The chain carries TRBV2 and TRBJ2-1; unclear D gene. V dropped 7 bases and J dropped 3 bases, with 4 bases sitting between them. The germline CDR1 and CDR2 sequences are SNHLY and FYNNEI. This CDR3 has 11 amino acids. The CDR3 is CASMYYNEQFF. For the CDR3, the DNA is TGTGCCAGCATGTACTACAATGAGCAGTTCTTC.

V and J are TRBV7-9 and TRBJ2-7; 10 positions agree with TRBD2. The CDR3 covers 15 residues. The germline CDR1 and CDR2 sequences are SEHNR and FQNEAQ (reference sequence). V shed 0 bases and J 4 bases; nucleotides not matched to a gene: 3. CDR3 DNA sequence: TGTGCCAGCAGCTTAGCAGCTAGCGGGAGATACGAGCAGTACTTC. Amino acid sequence: CASSLAASGRYEQYF. Combining the CDR3 with reference TRBV7-9 and TRBJ2-7 gives the whole variable domain DTGVSQNPRHKITKRGQNVTFRCDPISEHNRLYWYRQTLGQGPEFLTYFQNEAQLEKSRLLSDRFSAERPKGSFSTLEIQRTEQGDSAMYLCASSLAASGRYEQYFGPGTRLTVT.

This chain joins TRBV9 and TRBJ1-1; D is perhaps TRBD1 (6 bases). The CDR3 spans 14 residues. From germline, CDR1 is SGDLS and CDR2 YYNGEE. Trimming left V 4 bases short and J 1 base short, with 11 bases between. In DNA form, the CDR3 reads TGTGCCAGCAGCCTAGGACAGACGAACACTGAAGCTTTCTTT. Amino acids: CASSLGQTNTEAFF.

This rearrangement joins TRBV5-1 to TRBJ2-5; 9 bases agree with TRBD2. Germline V gives CDR1 SGHRS, CDR2 YFSETQ. The V segment lost 2 bases and the J segment 5 bases; nucleotides outside the gene matches: 7. This CDR3 has 15 residues. Written as DNA, the CDR3 is TGCGCCAGCAGCTTAAGTAGCGGGAGTCGGGAGACCCAGTACTTC. Translating gives CASSLSSGSRETQYF.

The J gene is TRBJ2-3, the V gene TRBV5-5; D is uncertain. The CDR3 extends over 14 amino acids. Germline V gives CDR1 SGHKS, CDR2 YYEKEE (reference sequence). V lost 2 bases and J lost 2, with 9 bases in between. The CDR3 region is CASSLPENTDTQYF. The CDR3 region has the DNA TGTGCCAGCAGCTTACCAGAAAACACAGATACGCAGTATTTT.

The chain is built from TRBV6-8 and TRBJ2-4; the match to TRBD1 covers 12 bases. V shed 5 bases, J shed 3 bases, and the junction held 5 bases outside the gene matches. The CDR3 runs to 16 residues. Germline CDR1 reads MNHGY; CDR2 reads SAAAGT. The CDR3 here is CASSPGTGGVKNIQYF. The CDR3 DNA reads as TGTGCCAGCAGTCCCGGGACAGGGGGCGTCAAAAACATTCAGTACTTC.

The chain links TRBV4-3 to TRBJ2-2, with 8 bases lining up with TRBD1. CDR1 and CDR2 from the germline V gene are LGHNA and YSLEER. The CDR3 length is 15 residues. Trimming took 2 bases from V and 4 from J; bases not matched to a gene: 3. CDR3 in DNA: TGCGCCAGCAGCCAAAACAGGGGGGTCACCGGGGAGCTGTTTTTT. It yields the protein CASSQNRGVTGELFF.